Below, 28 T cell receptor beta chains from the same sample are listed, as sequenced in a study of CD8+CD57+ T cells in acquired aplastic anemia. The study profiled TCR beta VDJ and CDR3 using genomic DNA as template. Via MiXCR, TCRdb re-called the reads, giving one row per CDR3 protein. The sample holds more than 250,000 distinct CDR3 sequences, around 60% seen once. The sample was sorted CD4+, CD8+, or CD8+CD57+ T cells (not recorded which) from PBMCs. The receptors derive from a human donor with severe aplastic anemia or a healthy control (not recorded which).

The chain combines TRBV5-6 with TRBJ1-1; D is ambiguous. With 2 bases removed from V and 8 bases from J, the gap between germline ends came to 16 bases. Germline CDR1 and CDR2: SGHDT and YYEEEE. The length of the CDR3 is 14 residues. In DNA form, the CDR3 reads TGTGCCAGCAGCTTTTCTGGACCGGGCCCCGAAGCTTTCTTT. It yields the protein CASSFSGPGPEAFF.

This CDR3 is CSASFLATYEQYF. The CDR3 DNA sequence: TGCAGTGCTAGTTTTCTAGCGACCTACGAGCAGTACTTC. The chain uses TRBV20-1 and TRBJ2-7; possibly TRBD2 for D (6 bases). V lost 3 bases to trimming and J lost 2 bases, with 11 bases between them. The CDR3 is made up of 13 amino acids. Germline V CDR1 and CDR2: DFQATT, SNEGSKA (reference sequence).

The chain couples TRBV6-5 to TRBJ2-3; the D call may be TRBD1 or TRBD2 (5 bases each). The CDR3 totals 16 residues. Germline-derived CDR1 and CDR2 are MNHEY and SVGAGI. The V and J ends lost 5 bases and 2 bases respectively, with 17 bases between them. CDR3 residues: CASSGTSGPFTDTQYF. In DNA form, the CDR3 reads TGTGCCAGCAGTGGAACCTCGGGGCCTTTCACAGATACGCAGTATTTT.

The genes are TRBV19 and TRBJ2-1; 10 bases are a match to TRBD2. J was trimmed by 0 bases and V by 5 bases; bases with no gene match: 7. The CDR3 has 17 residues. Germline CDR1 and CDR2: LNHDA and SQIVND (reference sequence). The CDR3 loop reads CASSVFSSGSSYNEQFF. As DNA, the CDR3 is TGTGCCAGTAGTGTCTTCTCTAGCGGGAGCTCCTACAATGAGCAGTTCTTC.

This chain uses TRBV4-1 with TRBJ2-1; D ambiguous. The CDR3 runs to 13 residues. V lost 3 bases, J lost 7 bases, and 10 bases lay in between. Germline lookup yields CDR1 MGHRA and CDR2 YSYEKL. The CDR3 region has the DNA TGCGCCAGCAGCCAGAATCTTGGTAATGAGCAGTTCTTC. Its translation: CASSQNLGNEQFF.

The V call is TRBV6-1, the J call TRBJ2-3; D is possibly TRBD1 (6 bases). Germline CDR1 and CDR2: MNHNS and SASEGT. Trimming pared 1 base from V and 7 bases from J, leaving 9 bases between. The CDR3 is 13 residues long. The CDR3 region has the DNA TGTGCCAGCAGTGAAGACAGGGTGTATACGCAGTATTTT. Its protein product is CASSEDRVYTQYF.

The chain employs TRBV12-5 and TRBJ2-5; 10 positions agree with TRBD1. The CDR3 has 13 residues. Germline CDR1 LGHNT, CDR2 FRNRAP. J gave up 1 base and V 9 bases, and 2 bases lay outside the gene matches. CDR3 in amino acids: CARDRGFQETQYF. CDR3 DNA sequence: TGTGCTAGGGACAGGGGGTTCCAAGAGACCCAGTACTTC.

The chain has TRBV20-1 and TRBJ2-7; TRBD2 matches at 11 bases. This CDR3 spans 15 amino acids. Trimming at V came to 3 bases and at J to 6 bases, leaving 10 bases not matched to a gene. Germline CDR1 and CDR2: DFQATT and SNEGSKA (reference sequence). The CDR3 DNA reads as TGCAGTGCTAGGCCCCCTCTAGCGGGGGGCATCGAGCAGTACTTC. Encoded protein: CSARPPLAGGIEQYF.

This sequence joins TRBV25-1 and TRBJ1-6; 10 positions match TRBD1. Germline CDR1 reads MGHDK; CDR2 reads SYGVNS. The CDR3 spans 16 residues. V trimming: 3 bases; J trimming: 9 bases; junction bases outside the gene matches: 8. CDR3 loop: CASSEYQTGGSSPLHF. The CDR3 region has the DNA TGTGCCAGCAGTGAGTACCAGACAGGGGGCTCTTCACCCCTCCACTTT.

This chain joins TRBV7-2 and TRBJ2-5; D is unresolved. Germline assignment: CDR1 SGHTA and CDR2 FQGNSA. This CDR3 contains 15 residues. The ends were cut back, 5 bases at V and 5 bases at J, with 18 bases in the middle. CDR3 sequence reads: CASSDLGARRETQYF. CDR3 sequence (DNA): TGTGCCAGCAGCGACCTAGGAGCGCGCCGGGAGACCCAGTACTTC.

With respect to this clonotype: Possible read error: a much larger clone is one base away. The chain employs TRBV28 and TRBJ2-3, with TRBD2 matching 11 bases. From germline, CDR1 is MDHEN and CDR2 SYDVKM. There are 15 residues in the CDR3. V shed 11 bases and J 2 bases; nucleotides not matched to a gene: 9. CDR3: CAGVTSGASTDTQYF. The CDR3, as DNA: TGTGCCGGCGTGACTAGCGGGGCGTCCACAGATACGCAGTATTTT.

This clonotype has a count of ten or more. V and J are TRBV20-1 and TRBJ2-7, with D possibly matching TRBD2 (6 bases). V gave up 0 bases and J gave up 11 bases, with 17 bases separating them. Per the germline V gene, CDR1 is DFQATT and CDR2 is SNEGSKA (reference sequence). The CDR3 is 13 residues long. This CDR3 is CSARDSTRPRKYF. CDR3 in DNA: TGCAGTGCTAGAGATTCGACTAGACCGCGAAAGTACTTC.

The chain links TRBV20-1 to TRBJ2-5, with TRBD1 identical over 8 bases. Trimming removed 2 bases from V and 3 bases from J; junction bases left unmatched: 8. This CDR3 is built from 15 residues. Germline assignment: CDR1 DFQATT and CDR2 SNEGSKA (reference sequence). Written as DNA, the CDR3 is TGCAGTGCTAGACAGGGGGCGCTTGGTAAAGAGACCCAGTACTTC. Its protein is CSARQGALGKETQYF.

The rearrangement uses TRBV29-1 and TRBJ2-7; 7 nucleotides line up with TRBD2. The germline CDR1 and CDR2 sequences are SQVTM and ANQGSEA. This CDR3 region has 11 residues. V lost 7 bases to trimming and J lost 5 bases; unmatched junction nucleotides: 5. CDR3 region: CSAGLVDEQYF. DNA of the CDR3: TGCAGCGCCGGACTAGTCGACGAGCAGTACTTC.

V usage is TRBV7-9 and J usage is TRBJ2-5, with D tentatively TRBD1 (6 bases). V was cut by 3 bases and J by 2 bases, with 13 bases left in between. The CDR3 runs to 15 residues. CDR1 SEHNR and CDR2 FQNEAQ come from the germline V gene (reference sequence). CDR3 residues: CASSLADRPQETQYF. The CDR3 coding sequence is TGTGCCAGCAGCTTGGCCGACAGGCCGCAAGAGACCCAGTACTTC. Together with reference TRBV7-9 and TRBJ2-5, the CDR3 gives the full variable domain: DTGVSQNPRHKITKRGQNVTFRCDPISEHNRLYWYRQTLGQGPEFLTYFQNEAQLEKSRLLSDRFSAERPKGSFSTLEIQRTEQGDSAMYLCASSLADRPQETQYFGPGTRLLVL.

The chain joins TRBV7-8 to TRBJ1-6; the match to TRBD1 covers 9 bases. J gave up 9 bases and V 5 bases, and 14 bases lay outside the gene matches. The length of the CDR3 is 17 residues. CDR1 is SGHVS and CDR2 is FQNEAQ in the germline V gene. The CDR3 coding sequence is TGTGCCAGCAGCCAAACGAGGACAGGGGTTGTGGCTTCACCCCTCCACTTT. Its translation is CASSQTRTGVVASPLHF.

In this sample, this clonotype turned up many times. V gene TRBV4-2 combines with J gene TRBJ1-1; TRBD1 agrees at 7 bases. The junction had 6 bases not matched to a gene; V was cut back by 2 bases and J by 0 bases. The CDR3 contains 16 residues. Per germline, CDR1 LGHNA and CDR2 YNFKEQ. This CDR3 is CASSQRTGSMNTEAFF. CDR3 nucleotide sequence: TGTGCCAGCAGCCAACGGACAGGAAGTATGAACACTGAAGCTTTCTTT.

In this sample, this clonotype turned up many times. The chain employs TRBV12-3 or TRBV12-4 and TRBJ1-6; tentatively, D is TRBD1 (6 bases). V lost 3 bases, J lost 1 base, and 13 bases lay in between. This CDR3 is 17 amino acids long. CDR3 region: CASSFSRTASYNSPLHF. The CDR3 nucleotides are TGTGCCAGCAGTTTTTCTAGGACAGCGTCCTATAATTCACCCCTCCACTTT.

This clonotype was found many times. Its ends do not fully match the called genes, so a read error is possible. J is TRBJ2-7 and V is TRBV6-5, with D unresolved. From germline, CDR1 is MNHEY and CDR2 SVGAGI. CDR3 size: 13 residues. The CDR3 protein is CVSSYVRSYEQYF. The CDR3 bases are TGTGTCAGCAGTTACGTCCGTTCCTACGAGCAGTACTTC.

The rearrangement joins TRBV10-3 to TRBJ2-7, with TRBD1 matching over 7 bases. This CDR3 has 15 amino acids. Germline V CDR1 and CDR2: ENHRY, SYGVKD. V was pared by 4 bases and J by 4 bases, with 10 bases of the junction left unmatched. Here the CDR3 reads CAISGRQGENYEQYF. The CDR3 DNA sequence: TGTGCCATCAGTGGTAGGCAGGGGGAGAATTACGAGCAGTACTTC.

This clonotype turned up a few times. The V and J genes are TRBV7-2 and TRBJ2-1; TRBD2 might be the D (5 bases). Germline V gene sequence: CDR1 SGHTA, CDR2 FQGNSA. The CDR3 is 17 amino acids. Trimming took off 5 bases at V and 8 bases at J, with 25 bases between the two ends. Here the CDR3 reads CASSIRMGDVPIHEQFF. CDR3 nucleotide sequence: TGTGCCAGCAGCATCCGAATGGGAGACGTACCGATTCATGAGCAGTTCTTC.

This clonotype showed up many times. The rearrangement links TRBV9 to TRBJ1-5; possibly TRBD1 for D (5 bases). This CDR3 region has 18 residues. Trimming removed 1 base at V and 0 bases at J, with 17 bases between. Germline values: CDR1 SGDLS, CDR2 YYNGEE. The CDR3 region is CASSVQVGDLYSNQPQHF. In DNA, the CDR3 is TGTGCCAGCAGCGTACAGGTAGGGGACCTTTATAGCAATCAGCCCCAGCATTTT.

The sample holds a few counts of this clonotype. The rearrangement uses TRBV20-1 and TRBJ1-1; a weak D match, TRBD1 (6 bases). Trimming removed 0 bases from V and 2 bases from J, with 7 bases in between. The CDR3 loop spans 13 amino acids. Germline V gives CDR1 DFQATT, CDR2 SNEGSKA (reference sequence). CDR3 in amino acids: CSARDGGNTEAFF. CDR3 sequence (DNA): TGCAGTGCTAGAGATGGGGGCAACACTGAAGCTTTCTTT.

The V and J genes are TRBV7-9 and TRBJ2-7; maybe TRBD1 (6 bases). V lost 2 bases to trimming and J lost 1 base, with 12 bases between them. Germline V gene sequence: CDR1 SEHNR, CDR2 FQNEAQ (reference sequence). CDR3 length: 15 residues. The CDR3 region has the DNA TGTGCCAGCAGCTTACCCGGGACACGTTCCTACGAGCAGTACTTC. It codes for CASSLPGTRSYEQYF. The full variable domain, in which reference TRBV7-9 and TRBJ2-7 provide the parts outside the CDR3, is DTGVSQNPRHKITKRGQNVTFRCDPISEHNRLYWYRQTLGQGPEFLTYFQNEAQLEKSRLLSDRFSAERPKGSFSTLEIQRTEQGDSAMYLCASSLPGTRSYEQYFGPGTRLTVT.

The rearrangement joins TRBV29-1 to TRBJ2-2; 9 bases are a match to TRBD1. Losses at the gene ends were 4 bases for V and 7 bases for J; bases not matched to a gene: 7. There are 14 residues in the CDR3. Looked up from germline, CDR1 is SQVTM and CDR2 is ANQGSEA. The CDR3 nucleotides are TGCAGCGTTGTGGGACAGGGTAGTGACGGGGAGCTGTTTTTT. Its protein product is CSVVGQGSDGELFF.

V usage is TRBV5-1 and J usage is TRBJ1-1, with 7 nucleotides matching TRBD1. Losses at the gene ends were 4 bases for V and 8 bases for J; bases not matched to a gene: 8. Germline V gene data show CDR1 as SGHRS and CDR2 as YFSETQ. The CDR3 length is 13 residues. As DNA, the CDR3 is TGCGCCAGCAGCCTGATACAAGGGGGCGAAGCTTTCTTT. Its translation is CASSLIQGGEAFF.

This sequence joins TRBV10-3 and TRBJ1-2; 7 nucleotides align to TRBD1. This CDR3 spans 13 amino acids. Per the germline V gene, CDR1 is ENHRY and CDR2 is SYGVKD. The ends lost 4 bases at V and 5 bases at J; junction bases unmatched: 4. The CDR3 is CAISVQGQYGYTF. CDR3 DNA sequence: TGTGCCATCAGTGTACAGGGGCAGTATGGCTACACCTTC.

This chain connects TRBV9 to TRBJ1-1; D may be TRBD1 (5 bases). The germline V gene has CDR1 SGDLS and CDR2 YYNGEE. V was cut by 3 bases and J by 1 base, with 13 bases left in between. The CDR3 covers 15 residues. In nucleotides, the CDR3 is TGTGCCAGCAGCGCGACCCGGGACGGGAACACTGAAGCTTTCTTT. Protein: CASSATRDGNTEAFF.